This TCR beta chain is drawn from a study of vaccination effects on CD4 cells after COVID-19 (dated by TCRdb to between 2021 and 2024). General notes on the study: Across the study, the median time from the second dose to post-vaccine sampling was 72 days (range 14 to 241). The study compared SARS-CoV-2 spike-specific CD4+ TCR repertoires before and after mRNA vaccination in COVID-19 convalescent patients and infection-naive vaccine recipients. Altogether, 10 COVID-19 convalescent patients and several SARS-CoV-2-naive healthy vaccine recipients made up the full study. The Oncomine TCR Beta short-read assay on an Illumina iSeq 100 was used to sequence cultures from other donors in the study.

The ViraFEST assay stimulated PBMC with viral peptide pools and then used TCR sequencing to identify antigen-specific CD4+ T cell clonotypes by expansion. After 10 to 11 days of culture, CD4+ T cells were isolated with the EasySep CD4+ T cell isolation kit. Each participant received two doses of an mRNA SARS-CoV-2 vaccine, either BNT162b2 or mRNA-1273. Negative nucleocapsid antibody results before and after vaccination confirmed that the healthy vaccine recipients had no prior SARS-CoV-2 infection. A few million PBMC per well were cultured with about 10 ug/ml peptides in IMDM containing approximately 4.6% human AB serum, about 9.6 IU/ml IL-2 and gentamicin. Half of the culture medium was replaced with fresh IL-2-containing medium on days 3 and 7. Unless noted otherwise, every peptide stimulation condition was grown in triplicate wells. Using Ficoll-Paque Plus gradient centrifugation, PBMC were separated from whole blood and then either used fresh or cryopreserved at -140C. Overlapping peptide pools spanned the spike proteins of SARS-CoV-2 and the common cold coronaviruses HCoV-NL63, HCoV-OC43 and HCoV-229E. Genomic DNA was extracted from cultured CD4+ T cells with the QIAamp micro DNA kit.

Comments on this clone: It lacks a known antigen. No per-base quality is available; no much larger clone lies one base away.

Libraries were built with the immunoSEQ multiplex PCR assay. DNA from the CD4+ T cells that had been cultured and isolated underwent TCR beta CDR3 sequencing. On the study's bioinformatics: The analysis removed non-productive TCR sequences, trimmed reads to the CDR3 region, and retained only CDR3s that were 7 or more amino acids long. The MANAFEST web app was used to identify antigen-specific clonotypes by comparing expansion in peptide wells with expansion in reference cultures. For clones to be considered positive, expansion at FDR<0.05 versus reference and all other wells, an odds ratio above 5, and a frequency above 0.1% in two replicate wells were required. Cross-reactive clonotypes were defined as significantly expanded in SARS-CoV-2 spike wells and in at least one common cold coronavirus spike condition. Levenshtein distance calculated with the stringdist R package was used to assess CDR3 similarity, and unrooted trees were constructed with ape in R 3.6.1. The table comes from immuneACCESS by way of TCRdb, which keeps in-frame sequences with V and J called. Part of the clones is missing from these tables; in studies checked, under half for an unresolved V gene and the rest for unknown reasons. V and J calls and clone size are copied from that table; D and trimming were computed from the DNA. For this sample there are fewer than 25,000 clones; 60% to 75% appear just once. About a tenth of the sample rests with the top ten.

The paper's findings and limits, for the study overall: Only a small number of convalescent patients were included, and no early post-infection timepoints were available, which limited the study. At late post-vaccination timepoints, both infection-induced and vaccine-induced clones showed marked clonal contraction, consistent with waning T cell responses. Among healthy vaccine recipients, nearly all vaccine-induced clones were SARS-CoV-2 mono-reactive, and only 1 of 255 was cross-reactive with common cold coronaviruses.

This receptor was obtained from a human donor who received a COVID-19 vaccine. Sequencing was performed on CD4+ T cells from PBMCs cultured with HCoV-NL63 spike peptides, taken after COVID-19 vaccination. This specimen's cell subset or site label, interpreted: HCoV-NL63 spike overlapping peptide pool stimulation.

The encoded CDR3 is CAWSGSSYGYTF. The DNA sequence is TGTGCCTGGTCGGGCAGCTCCTATGGCTACACCTTC. The rearrangement joined TRBV30 to TRBJ1-2; no D gene is confidently identified. V is reduced by 5 bases and J by 4 bases, leaving a spacing of 11 bases between them. The germline V gene (reference sequence) gives CDR1 as GTSNPN and CDR2 as SVGIG. The CDR3, cysteine through phenylalanine, is 12 amino acids long. Solely the CDR3 DNA is kept, with 36 bases framed from the first base.